The entry that follows covers one T cell receptor (beta chain) sequence. Antigen specificity is unknown. This sample is part of a study of response to subunit inactivated influenza vaccine. General study findings and limits: That few new T cells are recruited by each seasonal influenza vaccination was the authors' suggestion.

MiXCR, run by TCRdb on the RT-PCR reads, gives a single entry per CDR3 protein. The sample has 650,000 to 800,000 distinct CDR3 sequences, approximately 13% seen once. The germline V and J ends were trimmed by 1 base and 3 bases, with 9 bases remaining between them. Germline lookup yields CDR1 LNHDA and CDR2 SQIVND (reference sequence). This CDR3 comprises 14 residues. This TCR was sampled from a man between 50 and 59 years old who received an inactivated influenza vaccine. The J gene is TRBJ2-5, the V gene TRBV19, with D hard to call. This specimen was PBMCs from blood, taken around 15 days before vaccination. The CDR3 region is CASSIGAGKETQYF. DNA of the CDR3: TGTGCCAGTAGTATAGGCGCAGGTAAAGAGACCCAGTACTTC.